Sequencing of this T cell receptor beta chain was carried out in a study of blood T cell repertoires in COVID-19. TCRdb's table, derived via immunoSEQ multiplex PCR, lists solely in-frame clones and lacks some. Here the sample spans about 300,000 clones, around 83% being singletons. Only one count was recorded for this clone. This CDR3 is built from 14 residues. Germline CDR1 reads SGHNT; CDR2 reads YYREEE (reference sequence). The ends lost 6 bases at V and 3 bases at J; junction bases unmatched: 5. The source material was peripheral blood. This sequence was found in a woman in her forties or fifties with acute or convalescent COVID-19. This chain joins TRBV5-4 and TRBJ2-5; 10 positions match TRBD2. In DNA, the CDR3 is TGTGCCAGCACAGCGGGGGGGACAGAAGAGACCCAGTACTTC. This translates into CASTAGGTEETQYF.